One and the same sample provided the 18 T cell receptor beta chains below, sequenced in a study of a mutant IDH1 vaccine in newly diagnosed glioma. Clones were sequenced by immunoSEQ multiplex PCR, and TCRdb holds only the in-frame ones, with some missing. The profile covers tens of thousands of clones, with about nine tenths appearing a single time and 7% to 10% taken by the ten largest. Time point here: baseline, week 1 (first vaccination visit). Stated treatment: pre-vaccination baseline after standard-of-care therapy. The sequencing used PBMCs, collected from a glioma patient treated with radiotherapy, temozolomide or both. The origin of the receptors is a man in his thirties or forties with glioma.

The chain's CDR3 is CSARVSLEAFF. DNA of the CDR3: TGCAGTGCTAGGGTCAGTTTAGAAGCTTTCTTT. J is TRBJ1-1 and V is TRBV20-1; D not certain. This CDR3 region has 11 residues. Germline V lookup: CDR1 DFQATT, CDR2 SNEGSKA (reference sequence). V lost 3 bases, J lost 8 bases, and 10 bases lay in between.

The genes are TRBV30 and TRBJ1-2, with 7 nucleotides matching TRBD1. Germline V gives CDR1 GTSNPN, CDR2 SVGIG (reference sequence). The CDR3 sequence is 12 residues long. After removal of 2 bases from V and 8 bases from J, the junction contained 5 bases not matched to a gene. This chain's CDR3 is CAWSRDSGGYTF. The CDR3 DNA reads TGTGCCTGGAGTCGGGACAGCGGCGGCTACACCTTC.

The chain couples TRBV6-1 to TRBJ2-7; D is possibly TRBD1 (5 bases). CDR3 length: 14 residues. V was trimmed by 8 bases and J by 2 bases, leaving 16 bases between them. Germline-derived CDR1 and CDR2 are MNHNS and SASEGT. CDR3 bases: TGTGCCAGCCTAGACAGTCCAAATCCCTACGAGCAGTACTTC. Residues: CASLDSPNPYEQYF.

The CDR3 coding sequence is TGCGCCAGCAGGCCAGGGGGCAACTATGGCTACACCTTC. It encodes CASRPGGNYGYTF. The chain joins TRBV10-2 to TRBJ1-2; 8 bases agree with TRBD1. V lost 6 bases, J lost 2 bases, and 2 bases stayed unmatched. This CDR3 has 13 amino acids. Germline V gene lookup returns CDR1 WSHSY and CDR2 SAAADI.

The DNA for the CDR3 is TGTGCCAGCAAAGACAGCCTTCGCGGCTACACCTTC. Translating gives CASKDSLRGYTF. This rearrangement joins TRBV6-5 to TRBJ1-2, with D maybe TRBD1 (5 bases). Per the germline V gene, CDR1 is MNHEY and CDR2 is SVGAGI. Trimming took off 7 bases at V and 8 bases at J, with 14 bases between the two ends. The CDR3 length is 12 residues.

This clone has a single count. V and J are TRBV19 and TRBJ2-7; TRBD2 agrees at 12 bases. J gave up 7 bases and V 6 bases, and 10 bases lay outside the gene matches. This CDR3 is built from 15 residues. In germline, CDR1 is LNHDA, CDR2 SQIVND (reference sequence). In DNA form, the CDR3 reads TGTGCCAGTAGCCGACTAGCGGGAGCGCCTATGGAGCAGTACTTC. It is translated as CASSRLAGAPMEQYF.

The chain recombines TRBV4-1 with TRBJ2-7, with 9 bases fitting TRBD2. Per germline, CDR1 MGHRA and CDR2 YSYEKL. V lost 2 bases to trimming and J lost 3 bases; unmatched junction nucleotides: 2. This CDR3 comprises 14 residues. The CDR3 spells CASSQQTSGYEQYF. The CDR3 bases are TGCGCCAGCAGCCAACAGACTAGCGGCTACGAGCAGTACTTC.

This chain uses TRBV7-2 with TRBJ2-2; perhaps D is TRBD1 or TRBD2 (5 bases each). Trimming cost V 4 bases and J 0 bases, with 9 bases left between them. This CDR3 has 15 amino acids. Germline V gene lookup returns CDR1 SGHTA and CDR2 FQGNSA. CDR3 region: CASSWDAANTGELFF. The CDR3 DNA sequence: TGTGCCAGCAGCTGGGACGCCGCGAACACCGGGGAGCTGTTTTTT.

The chain joins TRBV6-6 to TRBJ2-7; 7 bases map to TRBD2. Germline assignment: CDR1 MNHNY and CDR2 SVGAGI (reference sequence). Trimming removed 6 bases from V and 0 bases from J; junction bases left unmatched: 8. The length of the CDR3 is 15 residues. CDR3 bases: TGTGCCAGCAGCTCCTGGCTAGCGGACTCCTACGAGCAGTACTTC. Residues: CASSSWLADSYEQYF.

The CDR3 bases are TGCGCCAGCAGCTTGGCAATTAGCGGGAGGAGCGTGGAGACCCAGTACTTC. Translation gives CASSLAISGRSVETQYF. The chain joins TRBV5-1 to TRBJ2-5, with 10 bases lining up with TRBD2. Trimming took 0 bases from V and 5 from J; bases not matched to a gene: 10. Per germline, CDR1 SGHRS and CDR2 YFSETQ. CDR3 size: 17 residues.

This clone has more than one count but fewer than ten. V usage is TRBV5-1 and J usage is TRBJ1-4; tentatively, D is TRBD1 (5 bases). This CDR3 has 15 amino acids. Trimming removed 4 bases from V and 8 bases from J, with 18 bases in between. Germline loops: CDR1 SGHRS, CDR2 YFSETQ. CDR3 in DNA: TGCGCCAGCAGCGGGGGGGAACCGAACCGGGAAAAACTGTTTTTT. Amino acid sequence: CASSGGEPNREKLFF.

The chain combines TRBV29-1 with TRBJ2-5; 7 nucleotides align to TRBD2. The CDR3 covers 15 residues. CDR1 and CDR2 from the germline V gene are SQVTM and ANQGSEA. J gave up 5 bases and V 4 bases, and 13 bases lay outside the gene matches. The CDR3 region is CSVAGREQSWETQYF. CDR3 DNA sequence: TGCAGCGTTGCGGGGCGGGAGCAGTCTTGGGAGACCCAGTACTTC.

This sequence joins TRBV7-8 and TRBJ2-1; TRBD1 matches at 12 bases. Germline V gene lookup returns CDR1 SGHVS and CDR2 FQNEAQ. The CDR3 consists of 15 residues. V lost 5 bases to trimming and J lost 9 bases; unmatched junction nucleotides: 8. CDR3 sequence reads: CASSPRDRGLGEQFF. The DNA for the CDR3 is TGTGCCAGCAGCCCCCGGGACAGGGGGCTGGGTGAGCAGTTCTTC.

The CDR3 coding sequence is TGTGCCAGCAGTACCTCTGGAGAAGGTACGCAGTATTTT. Protein: CASSTSGEGTQYF. The chain carries TRBV25-1 and TRBJ2-3; no clear D gene. Per germline, CDR1 MGHDK and CDR2 SYGVNS. The V and J ends lost 5 bases and 8 bases respectively, with 14 bases between them. The CDR3 sequence is 13 residues long.

The gene calls are TRBV7-9 and TRBJ1-4; the match to TRBD1 covers 7 bases. Germline assignment: CDR1 SEHNR and CDR2 FQNEAQ (reference sequence). V lost 1 base, J lost 5 bases, and 1 base stayed unmatched. The CDR3 runs 14 residues. For the CDR3, the DNA is TGTGCCAGCAGCTTAGACAGGGGAAATGAAAAACTGTTTTTT. It translates to CASSLDRGNEKLFF. Complete variable domain (other parts from reference TRBV7-9 and TRBJ1-4): DTGVSQNPRHKITKRGQNVTFRCDPISEHNRLYWYRQTLGQGPEFLTYFQNEAQLEKSRLLSDRFSAERPKGSFSTLEIQRTEQGDSAMYLCASSLDRGNEKLFFGSGTQLSVL.

The chain has TRBV19 and TRBJ1-1; no definite D call. CDR3 size: 14 residues. Trimming stripped 5 bases from V and 1 base from J, with 11 bases between. Looked up from germline, CDR1 is LNHDA and CDR2 is SQIVND (reference sequence). The CDR3 DNA follows: TGTGCCAGTAGTCCGGTTGTTGGGAACACTGAAGCTTTCTTT. Its protein is CASSPVVGNTEAFF.

The chain recombines TRBV19 with TRBJ2-7, with D unresolved. Germline V gives CDR1 LNHDA, CDR2 SQIVND (reference sequence). The CDR3 covers 13 residues. V was clipped by 5 bases and J by 0 bases, with 8 bases between them. CDR3 amino acids: CASSGVFSYEQYF. The CDR3 DNA is TGTGCCAGTAGTGGTGTGTTCTCCTACGAGCAGTACTTC. The variable domain in full, with the rest retrieved from reference TRBV19 and TRBJ2-7, is DGGITQSPKYLFRKEGQNVTLSCEQNLNHDAMYWYRQDPGQGLRLIYYSQIVNDFQKGDIAEGYSVSREKKESFPLTVTSAQKNPTAFYLCASSGVFSYEQYFGPGTRLTVT.

V and J are TRBV5-1 and TRBJ2-3; D not certain. CDR1 and CDR2 from the germline V gene are SGHRS and YFSETQ. The CDR3 covers 14 residues. The V gene lost 0 bases and the J gene lost 1 base, with 6 bases spanning the gap. The CDR3 coding sequence is TGCGCCAGCAGCTTGGCCCAGGGCACAGATACGCAGTATTTT. Its protein product is CASSLAQGTDTQYF.